This entry lists 23 T cell receptor beta chains sequenced from one sample in a study of blood T cell repertoires in COVID-19. Data came from immunoSEQ multiplex PCR; TCRdb stores just in-frame clones and leaves some out. Here the sample spans tens of thousands of clones, 80% to 90% being singletons. Sample: peripheral blood. Receptors originate from a woman in her seventies with acute or convalescent COVID-19.

The gene calls are TRBV24-1 and TRBJ2-6; maybe TRBD1 (5 bases). There are 16 residues in the CDR3. V lost 2 bases and J lost 4, with 11 bases in between. Germline-derived CDR1 and CDR2 are KGHDR and SFDVKD. The CDR3 loop is CATSDSDIRGANVLTF. CDR3 nucleotide sequence: TGTGCCACCAGTGATTCGGACATACGGGGGGCCAACGTCCTGACTTTC.

The chain has TRBV6-1 and TRBJ1-6; TRBD1 agrees at 8 bases. The CDR3 extends over 16 amino acids. From germline, CDR1 is MNHNS and CDR2 SASEGT. Trimming took 3 bases from V and 10 from J; bases not matched to a gene: 11. As DNA, the CDR3 is TGTGCCAGCAGTGAGCGGGGGGGGACAGGCGGGTCACCCCTCCACTTT. Its protein is CASSERGGTGGSPLHF.

The chain recombines TRBV27 with TRBJ2-4; D is possibly TRBD2 (6 bases). This CDR3 has 13 amino acids. The V and J ends lost 4 bases and 8 bases respectively, with 12 bases between them. The germline gives CDR1 MNHEY, CDR2 SMNVEV (reference sequence). The CDR3 coding sequence is TGTGCCAGCAGTTCCTCCTGGGGGGACATTCAGTACTTC. Translated, it gives CASSSSWGDIQYF.

DNA for the CDR3: TGTGCCAGCAGTCCTACTAGCGGGAGTTTCTACGAGCAGTACGTC. Protein: CASSPTSGSFYEQYV. This chain links TRBV7-2 with TRBJ2-7; TRBD2 matches 11 bases. J gave up 3 bases and V 6 bases, and 7 bases lay outside the gene matches. In germline, CDR1 is SGHTA, CDR2 FQGNSA. This CDR3 region has 15 residues.

The J gene is TRBJ2-1, the V gene TRBV14; 7 nucleotides line up with TRBD2. Losses at the gene ends were 2 bases for V and 6 bases for J; bases not matched to a gene: 7. The CDR3 spans 15 residues. Germline CDR1 and CDR2: SGHDN and FVKESK. Here the CDR3 reads CASSQWRELPNEQFF. CDR3 DNA: TGTGCCAGCAGCCAATGGCGGGAGCTCCCCAATGAGCAGTTCTTC.

J is TRBJ1-5 and V is TRBV3-1 (or the pseudogene TRBV3-2); D is perhaps TRBD1 (5 bases). The V end was cut by 4 bases, the J end by 2 bases, with 15 bases between. CDR1 and CDR2 (germline): LGHDT, YNNKEL (reference sequence). This CDR3 is built from 16 residues. The chain's CDR3 is CASSRGLNRGNQPQHF. CDR3 DNA: TGTGCCAGCAGCCGGGGACTAAACAGAGGCAATCAGCCCCAGCATTTT.

The chain joins TRBV5-6 to TRBJ1-2; D is ambiguous. With 0 bases removed from V and 8 bases from J, the gap between germline ends came to 8 bases. CDR1 SGHDT and CDR2 YYEEEE come from the germline V gene. The CDR3 is 12 residues long. The CDR3 here is CASSLELHGYTF. The CDR3 coding sequence is TGTGCCAGCAGCTTGGAACTCCACGGCTACACCTTC. Using reference TRBV5-6 and TRBJ1-2 for the parts outside the CDR3, the full variable domain is DAGVTQSPTHLIKTRGQQVTLRCSPKSGHDTVSWYQQALGQGPQFIFQYYEEEERQRGNFPDRFSGHQFPNYSSELNVNALLLGDSALYLCASSLELHGYTFGSGTRLTVV.

The rearrangement links TRBV28 to TRBJ1-2; D possibly corresponds to TRBD1 (6 bases). This CDR3 contains 12 residues. V dropped 4 bases and J dropped 6 bases, with 9 bases sitting between them. Germline values: CDR1 MDHEN, CDR2 SYDVKM. The CDR3 protein is CASSYQGNGYTF. The CDR3 DNA reads as TGTGCCAGCAGTTACCAGGGGAATGGCTACACCTTC.

The rearrangement joins TRBV18 to TRBJ1-1; no definite D call. This CDR3 region has 14 residues. Germline CDR1 and CDR2: KGHSH and LQKENI. V lost 0 bases to trimming and J lost 8 bases, with 13 bases between them. The CDR3 nucleotides are TGTGCCAGCTCACCACCGGAGGATCCCCTAGAAGCTTTCTTT. It encodes CASSPPEDPLEAFF. Full variable domain (rest looked up from reference TRBV18 and TRBJ1-1): NAGVMQNPRHLVRRRGQEARLRCSPMKGHSHVYWYRQLPEEGLKFMVYLQKENIIDESGMPKERFSAEFPKEGPSILRIQQVVRGDSAAYFCASSPPEDPLEAFFGQGTRLTVV.

The gene calls are TRBV5-1 and TRBJ2-3; D not certain. The CDR3 is 14 residues long. Germline CDR1 SGHRS, CDR2 YFSETQ. Trimming removed 0 bases from V and 5 bases from J, with 10 bases in between. CDR3 DNA: TGCGCCAGCAGCTTGGGTGACATAGGAGATACGCAGTATTTT. Its translation: CASSLGDIGDTQYF. The full variable domain, with the rest looked up from reference TRBV5-1 and TRBJ2-3, is KAGVTQTPRYLIKTRGQQVTLSCSPISGHRSVSWYQQTPGQGLQFLFEYFSETQRNKGNFPGRFSGRQFSNSRSEMNVSTLELGDSALYLCASSLGDIGDTQYFGPGTRLTVL.

The chain has TRBV7-8 and TRBJ2-5; 9 bases line up with TRBD1. The CDR3 runs 16 residues. V gave up 4 bases and J gave up 4 bases; unmatched junction bases: 10. CDR1 is SGHVS, CDR2 FQNEAQ, per germline. The DNA for the CDR3 is TGTGCCAGCAGCTCTCCGGGGACAGGGAAGGGAGAGACCCAGTACTTC. Translated: CASSSPGTGKGETQYF.

This clone was recorded a few times. This chain links TRBV27 with TRBJ1-5; 7 positions agree with TRBD1. From germline, CDR1 is MNHEY and CDR2 SMNVEV (reference sequence). With V trimmed by 3 bases and J by 5 bases, 4 bases remained unmatched. The CDR3 loop spans 14 amino acids. The CDR3 protein is CASSFRGQHQPQHF. CDR3 coding DNA: TGTGCCAGCAGTTTCAGGGGACAGCATCAGCCCCAGCATTTT.

The V and J genes are TRBV7-2 and TRBJ2-2; perhaps TRBD1 as D (5 bases). V dropped 1 base and J dropped 2 bases, with 14 bases sitting between them. Germline values: CDR1 SGHTA, CDR2 FQGNSA. This CDR3 comprises 17 residues. The DNA of the CDR3 is TGTGCCAGCAGCTTAGATGTTGCCAGGGTAAACACCGGGGAGCTGTTTTTT. Its translation: CASSLDVARVNTGELFF.

The CDR3 loop reads CASSYSSGSSYNEQFF. The CDR3 DNA reads as TGTGCCAGCAGTTATTCCAGCGGGAGCTCCTACAATGAGCAGTTCTTC. The chain has TRBV6-2 or TRBV6-3 and TRBJ2-1; 8 bases match TRBD2. V lost 3 bases, J lost 0 bases, and 4 bases stayed unmatched. CDR1 is MNHEY and CDR2 is SVGEGT in the germline V gene. This CDR3 comprises 16 residues.

The chain uses TRBV9 and TRBJ2-1, with D perhaps matching TRBD1 (5 bases). The CDR3 covers 12 residues. V was trimmed by 3 bases and J by 7 bases, leaving 8 bases between them. Per the germline V gene, CDR1 is SGDLS and CDR2 is YYNGEE. CDR3 coding DNA: TGTGCCAGCAGCGGACAGAAGAATGAGCAGTTCTTC. It yields the protein CASSGQKNEQFF.

This clone was observed a handful of times. The gene calls are TRBV30 and TRBJ2-7; D possibly corresponds to TRBD2 (6 bases). Looked up from germline, CDR1 is GTSNPN and CDR2 is SVGIG (reference sequence). CDR3 length: 14 residues. V gave up 3 bases and J gave up 4 bases, with 16 bases separating them. CDR3 bases: TGTGCCTGGAGCCTAATGGGCGGGGAGTACGAGCAGTACGTC. Protein product: CAWSLMGGEYEQYV.

The chain is built from TRBV29-1 and TRBJ2-3; a weak D match, TRBD2 (6 bases). Germline lookup yields CDR1 SQVTM and CDR2 ANQGSEA. Trimming shortened V by 0 bases and J by 0 bases, and 10 bases separated the two germline ends. This CDR3 contains 15 residues. CDR3 DNA sequence: TGCAGCGTTGAAGATTATGGGACTAGCACAGATACGCAGTATTTT. This gives the protein CSVEDYGTSTDTQYF.

The chain links TRBV24-1 to TRBJ2-2; D is ambiguous. Trimming removed 6 bases at V and 6 bases at J, with 10 bases between. CDR1 KGHDR and CDR2 SFDVKD come from the germline V gene. CDR3 length: 13 residues. CDR3 DNA sequence: TGTGCCACCAGTTTCCAGGCCCCCGGGGAGCTGTTTTTT. It codes for CATSFQAPGELFF.

The chain employs TRBV5-6 and TRBJ1-1; 11 bases match TRBD1. This CDR3 has 17 residues. The V segment lost 0 bases and the J segment 3 bases; nucleotides outside the gene matches: 7. Germline CDR1 is SGHDT and CDR2 is YYEEEE. CDR3 nucleotides: TGTGCCAGCAGCTTGGCTCTCGGGACAGGGGGGGACACTGAAGCTTTCTTT. This encodes CASSLALGTGGDTEAFF.

V usage is TRBV6-6 and J usage is TRBJ2-1; 8 nucleotides agree with TRBD2. Germline V gene lookup returns CDR1 MNHNY and CDR2 SVGAGI (reference sequence). After removal of 6 bases from V and 14 bases from J, the junction contained 3 bases not matched to a gene. This CDR3 comprises 10 residues. CDR3 sequence (DNA): TGTGCCAGCAGCTCGGGAGGGGAGTTCTTC. This codes for CASSSGGEFF.

The genes are TRBV6-2 or TRBV6-3 and TRBJ2-1; D perhaps matches TRBD1 (6 bases). Germline CDR1 MNHEY, CDR2 SVGEGT. This CDR3 is built from 11 residues. Trimming stripped 5 bases from V and 7 bases from J, with 6 bases between. The CDR3 loop is CASSDRNEQFF. CDR3 DNA sequence: TGTGCCAGCAGTGACAGGAATGAGCAGTTCTTC.

V usage is TRBV6-6 and J usage is TRBJ1-5; D is ambiguous. Germline values: CDR1 MNHNY, CDR2 SVGAGI (reference sequence). V dropped 2 bases and J dropped 5 bases, with 7 bases sitting between them. CDR3 length: 13 residues. In nucleotides, the CDR3 is TGTGCCAGCAGTTACAGGGAGTATCAGCCCCAGCATTTT. Translation gives CASSYREYQPQHF.

The chain has TRBV14 and TRBJ2-5; D is uncertain. The CDR3 runs to 12 residues. The germline gives CDR1 SGHDN, CDR2 FVKESK. The V end was cut by 1 base, the J end by 7 bases, with 7 bases between. The CDR3 loop is CASSQVSVTQYF. The CDR3 nucleotides read TGTGCCAGCAGCCAAGTTTCAGTGACCCAGTACTTC.